Following are 17 T cell receptor beta chains from one sample sequenced in a study of cytotoxic CD8 clonotypes in ibrutinib-treated CLL. Clones were sequenced by immunoSEQ multiplex PCR, and TCRdb holds only the in-frame ones, with some missing. The top ten clones hold around 3.1% of a sample with tens of thousands of clones, approximately 90% of them seen once. Specimen: PBMCs, collected after 12 months of ibrutinib treatment. The receptors were gathered from a human donor with chronic lymphocytic leukemia.

The chain joins TRBV9 to TRBJ1-2, with D possibly matching TRBD1 (5 bases). This CDR3 spans 14 amino acids. Trimming left V 4 bases short and J 8 bases short, with 18 bases between. CDR1 and CDR2 (germline): SGDLS, YYNGEE. The CDR3 DNA reads TGTGCCAGCAGCCCCCTCCTAACAGGAAAAGGCTACACCTTC. This codes for CASSPLLTGKGYTF.

This clone was counted once. The V and J genes are TRBV12-5 and TRBJ2-7; perhaps TRBD2 as D (6 bases). Germline CDR1 reads LGHNT; CDR2 reads FRNRAP. The CDR3 is 13 residues long. V gave up 1 base and J gave up 4 bases, with 8 bases separating them. CDR3 nucleotides: TGTGCTAGTGGTTTGGCTAGCGTGTACGAGCAGTACTTC. Translating gives CASGLASVYEQYF.

This clone was counted only a few times. This chain connects TRBV2 to TRBJ1-2, with a weak D call TRBD1 (5 bases). This CDR3 has 15 amino acids. Trimming pared 0 bases from V and 2 bases from J, leaving 10 bases between. Looked up from germline, CDR1 is SNHLY and CDR2 is FYNNEI. In DNA, the CDR3 is TGTGCCAGCAGTGAAGCGGGACCGCAAAACTATGGCTACACCTTC. It codes for CASSEAGPQNYGYTF. The entire variable domain, with the rest obtained from reference TRBV2 and TRBJ1-2, is as follows: EPEVTQTPSHQVTQMGQEVILRCVPISNHLYFYWYRQILGQKVEFLVSFYNNEISEKSEIFDDQFSVERPDGSNFTLKIRSTKLEDSAMYFCASSEAGPQNYGYTFGSGTRLTVV.

Only a few counts were recorded for this clone. The V and J genes are TRBV4-2 and TRBJ1-2, with D hard to call. Trimming shortened V by 7 bases and J by 2 bases, and 14 bases separated the two germline ends. Germline CDR1 and CDR2: LGHNA and YNFKEQ. This CDR3 region has 14 residues. CDR3 nucleotides: TGTGCCAGCACTTTAAGCGGAGGAAACTATGGCTACACCTTC. This encodes CASTLSGGNYGYTF.

This rearrangement joins TRBV29-1 to TRBJ2-7, with D hard to call. Looked up from germline, CDR1 is SQVTM and CDR2 is ANQGSEA. The CDR3 extends over 12 amino acids. V was cut by 1 base and J by 4 bases, with 8 bases left in between. As DNA, the CDR3 is TGCAGCGTTGAAGGTTCCGGGTACGAGCAGTACTTC. Protein: CSVEGSGYEQYF.

This chain uses TRBV7-2 with TRBJ2-3, with D unclear. The germline CDR1 and CDR2 sequences are SGHTA and FQGNSA. This CDR3 has 13 residues. The V gene lost 2 bases and the J gene lost 4 bases, with 7 bases spanning the gap. CDR3 amino acids: CASSLNAADTQYF. The CDR3 DNA reads as TGTGCCAGCAGCTTAAACGCTGCAGATACGCAGTATTTT.

The rearrangement joins TRBV19 to TRBJ1-1; D possibly corresponds to TRBD1 (6 bases). V dropped 5 bases and J dropped 1 base, with 17 bases sitting between them. This CDR3 has 16 residues. From germline, CDR1 is LNHDA and CDR2 SQIVND (reference sequence). The CDR3 spells CASSSLTGSGNTEAFF. CDR3 DNA: TGTGCCAGTAGTTCTTTGACAGGAAGCGGGAACACTGAAGCTTTCTTT.

The gene calls are TRBV7-6 and TRBJ1-1; TRBD1 is a possible D gene (6 bases). Trimming left V 8 bases short and J 0 bases short, with 16 bases between. Per germline, CDR1 SGHVS and CDR2 FNYEAQ. This CDR3 is 15 amino acids long. CDR3 in DNA: TGTGCCAGCCCCCTAGGACAGTACATGAACACTGAAGCTTTCTTT. Translating it yields CASPLGQYMNTEAFF.

This chain connects TRBV7-9 to TRBJ2-1; no clear D gene. Germline V gene data show CDR1 as SEHNR and CDR2 as FQNEAQ (reference sequence). CDR3 size: 14 residues. V lost 1 base to trimming and J lost 4 bases, with 8 bases between them. CDR3 nucleotides: TGTGCCAGCAGCTTAGATGGGGATTACAATGAGCAGTTCTTC. Translated: CASSLDGDYNEQFF.

V and J are TRBV4-3 and TRBJ2-7; either TRBD1 or TRBD2 may fit D (5 bases each). V lost 0 bases, J lost 2 bases, and 14 bases lay in between. This CDR3 is 16 amino acids long. Germline lookup yields CDR1 LGHNA and CDR2 YSLEER. The CDR3 DNA follows: TGCGCCAGCAGCCAAGATCGCAGGGAGCCCCCCTACGAGCAGTACTTC. It is translated as CASSQDRREPPYEQYF.

The rearrangement joins TRBV28 to TRBJ1-2; D might be TRBD1 (5 bases). The germline gives CDR1 MDHEN, CDR2 SYDVKM. V dropped 8 bases and J dropped 8 bases, with 30 bases sitting between them. The CDR3 is 17 amino acids. CDR3 sequence (DNA): TGTGCCAGCGGGGGAGCTGGCGGGCTTTTTAAAATAACCGGCTACACCTTC. This encodes CASGGAGGLFKITGYTF.

This sequence joins TRBV5-1 and TRBJ2-3; 11 bases are a match to TRBD1. This CDR3 is 16 amino acids long. Unmatched junction bases numbered 5, after V lost 2 bases and J lost 3 bases. Germline-derived CDR1 and CDR2 are SGHRS and YFSETQ. CDR3 nucleotide sequence: TGCGCCAGCAGCTTAGGGACAGGGGGGACTACAGATACGCAGTATTTT. It translates to CASSLGTGGTTDTQYF.

The rearrangement joins TRBV11-2 to TRBJ1-1; D might be TRBD1 (6 bases). CDR1 is SGHAT and CDR2 is FQNNGV in the germline V gene. This CDR3 region has 14 residues. V gave up 1 base and J gave up 5 bases, with 11 bases separating them. CDR3 amino acids: CASSLGGGGTEAFF. The CDR3 nucleotides read TGTGCCAGCAGCTTAGGAGGGGGAGGTACTGAAGCTTTCTTT.

This clone was detected once. The chain uses TRBV5-1 and TRBJ1-1; 10 nucleotides align to TRBD1. The CDR3 spans 15 residues. V lost 4 bases and J lost 3; bases outside the gene matches: 6. Germline V gives CDR1 SGHRS, CDR2 YFSETQ. CDR3 in amino acids: CASSATGGAHTEAFF. CDR3 coding DNA: TGCGCCAGCAGCGCGACAGGGGGCGCCCACACTGAAGCTTTCTTT.

The chain is built from TRBV4-1 and TRBJ2-7; 11 bases line up with TRBD2. Trimming took 1 base from V and 6 from J; bases not matched to a gene: 11. The CDR3 runs 17 residues. CDR1 is MGHRA and CDR2 is YSYEKL in the germline V gene. The CDR3 nucleotides are TGCGCCAGCAGCCAAGTTCCCAGGACTAGCGGGTCGAGCGAGCAGTACTTC. Translating it yields CASSQVPRTSGSSEQYF.

The chain recombines TRBV7-3 with TRBJ2-2; D gene ambiguous. Germline V gene data show CDR1 as SGHTA and CDR2 as FQGTGA. V shed 6 bases and J shed 4 bases, with 9 bases lying between them. The CDR3 loop spans 13 amino acids. The CDR3 region is CASRVGTTGELFF. The CDR3 DNA follows: TGTGCCAGCAGGGTCGGTACCACCGGGGAGCTGTTTTTT. Filled out from reference TRBV7-3 and TRBJ2-2, the complete variable domain reads GAGVSQTPSNKVTEKGKYVELRCDPISGHTALYWYRQSLGQGPEFLIYFQGTGAADDSGLPNDRFFAVRPEGSVSTLKIQRTERGDSAVYLCASRVGTTGELFFGEGSRLTVL.

V and J are TRBV6-5 and TRBJ2-7, with TRBD1 as a possible D gene (6 bases). The CDR3 covers 14 residues. From germline, CDR1 is MNHEY and CDR2 SVGAGI. Trimming stripped 5 bases from V and 7 bases from J, with 18 bases between. As DNA, the CDR3 is TGTGCCAGCAGTCGAGGACAGCACCAGGTGGAGCAGTACTTC. Protein sequence: CASSRGQHQVEQYF.